This T cell receptor beta chain was captured in a study of PD-1 blockade in classical Hodgkin lymphoma. Some clones are missing from TCRdb's copy, which holds only in-frame ones; the method was immunoSEQ multiplex PCR. The table shows about 24,000 clones, with 70% to 85% occurring only once. Time point: cycle 4 day 1 (C4D1), after about 6 weeks of nivolumab. No patient escaped relapse after autologous stem cell transplantation, and brentuximab vedotin exposure varied. General observations from the study: Patients were excluded if nivolumab began under 1 year after ASCT (the autologous transplant). It was reported that newly diagnosed patients had less baseline TCR diversity than healthy donors.

Remarks on this clone: Its target is not known.

This CDR3 is built from 16 residues. Germline V CDR1 and CDR2: LNHDA, SQIVND (reference sequence). V gave up 4 bases and J gave up 4 bases; unmatched junction bases: 8. The clonotype was recovered from a human donor with classical Hodgkin lymphoma. The sample was peripheral blood mononuclear cells (PBMCs), taken before the fourth cycle of nivolumab. The chain combines TRBV19 with TRBJ1-1; TRBD1 matches at 11 bases. The CDR3 DNA sequence: TGTGCCAGTAGTAGGACAGGGGGCGTAATTGTCACTGAAGCTTTCTTT. As protein: CASSRTGGVIVTEAFF.